These 24 T cell receptor beta chains came from one sample sequenced in a study of blood T cell repertoires in COVID-19. This table comes from immunoSEQ multiplex PCR, and its TCRdb copy is limited to in-frame clones, with some not included. Of 250,000 or so clones in the sample, 84% were seen once. What was sequenced was peripheral blood. Source of these receptors: a middle-aged woman who had recovered from COVID-19.

The J gene is TRBJ2-7, the V gene TRBV2; D not certain. V lost 7 bases, J lost 3 bases, and 7 bases lay in between. The length of the CDR3 is 11 residues. The germline gives CDR1 SNHLY, CDR2 FYNNEI. DNA for the CDR3: TGTGCCAGCACCTCAGGCTACGAGCAGTACTTC. Translation gives CASTSGYEQYF.

The V gene is TRBV30, the J gene TRBJ1-2, with no clear D. The CDR3 has 13 residues. V lost 5 bases and J lost 2, with 12 bases in between. CDR1 GTSNPN and CDR2 SVGIG come from the germline V gene (reference sequence). The CDR3 DNA reads TGTGCCTGGCTTTCCCGGTTGAACTATGGCTACACCTTC. Translation gives CAWLSRLNYGYTF.

Written as DNA, the CDR3 is TGTGCCAGTAGTATTGGCGGACAGGGATTAAGTCAGCCCCAGCATTTT. Translated, it gives CASSIGGQGLSQPQHF. The chain has TRBV19 and TRBJ1-5, with 8 bases fitting TRBD1. This CDR3 contains 16 residues. V shed 3 bases, J shed 6 bases, and the junction held 10 bases outside the gene matches. Germline V gene lookup returns CDR1 LNHDA and CDR2 SQIVND (reference sequence).

The V gene is TRBV3-1 (or the pseudogene TRBV3-2), the J gene TRBJ1-5; unclear D gene. CDR3 length: 15 residues. CDR1 and CDR2 (germline): LGHDT, YNNKEL (reference sequence). V was clipped by 1 base and J by 5 bases, with 12 bases between them. CDR3 loop: CASSQGGGNHQPQHF. In DNA form, the CDR3 reads TGTGCCAGCAGCCAAGGAGGCGGGAATCATCAGCCCCAGCATTTT.

The genes are TRBV25-1 and TRBJ2-1, with D possibly being TRBD2 (7 bases). The germline V and J ends were trimmed by 10 bases and 8 bases, with 15 bases remaining between them. This CDR3 spans 12 amino acids. The V gene's germline CDR1 is MGHDK and CDR2 SYGVNS. The CDR3: CATERGGHEQFF. The CDR3 nucleotides read TGTGCCACTGAGAGGGGGGGCCATGAGCAGTTCTTC.

In its sample, this clone was seen a few times. This chain's CDR3 is CASSPGTGSYEQYF. In DNA form, the CDR3 reads TGTGCCAGCAGCCCCGGGACAGGGTCCTACGAGCAGTACTTC. The chain is built from TRBV28 and TRBJ2-7; 9 bases match TRBD1. Looked up from germline, CDR1 is MDHEN and CDR2 is SYDVKM. Trimming took 6 bases from V and 1 from J; bases not matched to a gene: 4. The CDR3 spans 14 residues.

V and J are TRBV6-5 and TRBJ1-5, with TRBD1 as a possible D gene (5 bases). Germline V gene sequence: CDR1 MNHEY, CDR2 SVGAGI. The CDR3 has 16 residues. V was cut by 2 bases and J by 7 bases, with 18 bases left in between. The CDR3 sequence: CASSYAAPGEGQPQHF. As DNA, the CDR3 is TGTGCCAGCAGTTACGCAGCCCCGGGGGAAGGACAGCCCCAGCATTTT.

This clone showed up just once. J is TRBJ2-3 and V is TRBV2; D unclear. The V end was cut by 4 bases, the J end by 6 bases, with 5 bases between. Germline values: CDR1 SNHLY, CDR2 FYNNEI. The CDR3 consists of 11 residues. CDR3 in amino acids: CASSGRDTQYF. Here the CDR3 DNA reads TGTGCCAGCAGTGGTCGGGATACGCAGTATTTT. Variable domain in full (rest from reference TRBV2 and TRBJ2-3): EPEVTQTPSHQVTQMGQEVILRCVPISNHLYFYWYRQILGQKVEFLVSFYNNEISEKSEIFDDQFSVERPDGSNFTLKIRSTKLEDSAMYFCASSGRDTQYFGPGTRLTVL.

The count of this clone is one. This sequence joins TRBV5-1 and TRBJ1-4, with 9 nucleotides matching TRBD1. Germline CDR1 SGHRS, CDR2 YFSETQ. The CDR3 is 14 amino acids. With V trimmed by 2 bases and J by 8 bases, 4 bases remained unmatched. The CDR3: CASSLGTGLEKLFF. The DNA of the CDR3 is TGCGCCAGCAGCTTAGGGACAGGGTTAGAAAAACTGTTTTTT.

The rearrangement uses TRBV4-2 and TRBJ1-4; D gene unclear. Between the trimmed V and J ends, which lost 1 base and 5 bases, there was a span of 11 bases. Germline CDR1 and CDR2: LGHNA and YNFKEQ. The CDR3 is 15 residues long. CDR3 DNA sequence: TGTGCCAGCAGCCAAGTGCCAGGCGGGAATGAAAAACTGTTTTTT. It translates to CASSQVPGGNEKLFF.

Many counts were recorded for this clone. The chain carries TRBV3-1 (or the pseudogene TRBV3-2) and TRBJ1-2, with 7 positions matching TRBD1. With V trimmed by 0 bases and J by 12 bases, 4 bases remained unmatched. Germline V lookup: CDR1 LGHDT, CDR2 YNNKEL (reference sequence). The CDR3 covers 12 residues. CDR3: CASSQEWDSHTF. CDR3 coding DNA: TGTGCCAGCAGCCAAGAATGGGACAGTCACACCTTC.

The chain couples TRBV28 to TRBJ2-3; tentative D call: TRBD1 (5 bases). Germline V gene lookup returns CDR1 MDHEN and CDR2 SYDVKM. V lost 7 bases and J lost 2, with 10 bases in between. CDR3 size: 13 residues. CDR3 residues: CASTPRDTDTQYF. CDR3 coding DNA: TGTGCCAGCACCCCCAGGGACACAGATACGCAGTATTTT.

The chain has TRBV2 and TRBJ2-3; 7 bases map to TRBD1. CDR1 is SNHLY and CDR2 is FYNNEI in the germline V gene. After removal of 7 bases from V and 1 base from J, the junction contained 5 bases not matched to a gene. The CDR3 is made up of 14 amino acids. The CDR3 nucleotides read TGTGCCAGCAAACCGGGACAGCGCACAGATACGCAGTATTTT. Encoded protein: CASKPGQRTDTQYF.

This clone occurred many times. This chain links TRBV10-3 with TRBJ1-1; unclear D gene. Between the trimmed V and J ends, which lost 4 bases and 0 bases, there was a span of 9 bases. The CDR3 runs 14 residues. The V gene's germline CDR1 is ENHRY and CDR2 SYGVKD. The CDR3 DNA is TGTGCCATCAGTGCCCCAGGCTTGAACACTGAAGCTTTCTTT. This translates into CAISAPGLNTEAFF.

This clone has just one count. V is TRBV6-2 or TRBV6-3 and J is TRBJ1-1, with D possibly matching TRBD1 (6 bases). Germline values: CDR1 MNHEY, CDR2 SVGEGT. The CDR3 sequence is 15 residues long. V dropped 0 bases and J dropped 8 bases, with 16 bases sitting between them. DNA for the CDR3: TGTGCCAGCAGTTACTCGAAGGGCAGGGGAGCAGAAGCTTTCTTT. Encoded protein: CASSYSKGRGAEAFF.

The sample holds one count of this clone. The chain links TRBV2 to TRBJ1-3; D possibly corresponds to TRBD1 (6 bases). The CDR3 sequence is 13 residues long. Germline loops: CDR1 SNHLY, CDR2 FYNNEI. V gave up 4 bases and J gave up 5 bases, with 9 bases separating them. The CDR3 sequence: CASSVQGRNTIYF. In DNA form, the CDR3 reads TGTGCCAGCAGTGTACAGGGTAGAAACACCATATATTTT. The variable domain in full, completed from reference TRBV2 and TRBJ1-3, reads EPEVTQTPSHQVTQMGQEVILRCVPISNHLYFYWYRQILGQKVEFLVSFYNNEISEKSEIFDDQFSVERPDGSNFTLKIRSTKLEDSAMYFCASSVQGRNTIYFGEGSWLTVV.

This chain uses TRBV9 with TRBJ2-2, with TRBD2 matching 9 bases. CDR3 length: 15 residues. The V segment lost 0 bases and the J segment 4 bases; nucleotides outside the gene matches: 1. Per germline, CDR1 SGDLS and CDR2 YYNGEE. CDR3 amino acids: CASSVVRGGTGELFF. The CDR3 nucleotides read TGTGCCAGCAGCGTAGTGCGGGGGGGCACCGGGGAGCTGTTTTTT.

The chain links TRBV6-5 to TRBJ2-2, with a tentative D call TRBD1 (5 bases). The CDR3 sequence is 13 residues long. The germline V and J ends were trimmed by 6 bases and 2 bases, with 7 bases remaining between them. From germline, CDR1 is MNHEY and CDR2 SVGAGI. The CDR3 region has the DNA TGTGCCAGCAGGACAGTTAACACCGGGGAGCTGTTTTTT. Translation: CASRTVNTGELFF.

The chain uses TRBV2 and TRBJ1-6, with no clear D. V dropped 7 bases and J dropped 11 bases, with 18 bases sitting between them. This CDR3 has 14 residues. Per germline, CDR1 SNHLY and CDR2 FYNNEI. In nucleotides, the CDR3 is TGTGCCAGCAATGCCCGGGATATGGGCGCACCCCTCCACTTT. It yields the protein CASNARDMGAPLHF. The complete variable domain, with remaining parts taken from reference TRBV2 and TRBJ1-6, reads EPEVTQTPSHQVTQMGQEVILRCVPISNHLYFYWYRQILGQKVEFLVSFYNNEISEKSEIFDDQFSVERPDGSNFTLKIRSTKLEDSAMYFCASNARDMGAPLHFGNGTRLTVT.

This clone was picked up a small number of times. The rearrangement links TRBV5-5 to TRBJ2-5; TRBD1 matches at 9 bases. V lost 4 bases and J lost 5; bases outside the gene matches: 12. Germline values: CDR1 SGHKS, CDR2 YYEKEE (reference sequence). The CDR3 contains 16 residues. The CDR3 region is CASSRDDRGSRETQYF. The CDR3, as DNA: TGTGCCAGCAGCAGAGACGACAGGGGGTCACGGGAGACCCAGTACTTC.

This rearrangement joins TRBV19 to TRBJ1-1; maybe TRBD1 (5 bases). V was trimmed by 3 bases and J by 4 bases, leaving 12 bases between them. The CDR3 loop spans 14 amino acids. Germline V gene lookup returns CDR1 LNHDA and CDR2 SQIVND (reference sequence). CDR3 in amino acids: CASSIGGAATEAFF. The CDR3 coding sequence is TGTGCCAGTAGTATCGGGGGTGCGGCCACTGAAGCTTTCTTT.

The CDR3, as DNA: TGCGCCAGCAGCCTGGGACAGGGAATGGAAGAGACCCAGTACTTC. Translation: CASSLGQGMEETQYF. The chain has TRBV5-1 and TRBJ2-5; 9 nucleotides line up with TRBD1. This CDR3 is 15 amino acids long. Germline CDR1 SGHRS, CDR2 YFSETQ. The J segment lost 3 bases and the V segment lost 4 bases, leaving 7 bases of the junction unmatched.

V and J are TRBV4-1 and TRBJ2-7, with D unclear. The CDR3 extends over 14 amino acids. V lost 0 bases and J 4 bases, leaving 10 bases between the germline ends. Germline V lookup: CDR1 MGHRA, CDR2 YSYEKL. The CDR3 DNA reads TGCGCCAGCAGCCAAGAGTCGGAGTCGTACGAGCAGTACTTC. Protein product: CASSQESESYEQYF.

This clone was seen repeatedly, ten times or more. The gene calls are TRBV27 and TRBJ1-1; 7 bases line up with TRBD1. Trimming at V came to 6 bases and at J to 5 bases, leaving 9 bases not matched to a gene. CDR1 is MNHEY and CDR2 is SMNVEV in the germline V gene (reference sequence). CDR3 length: 14 amino acids. For the CDR3, the DNA is TGTGCCAGCAGAAAAGACAGGGCCGGGACTGAAGCTTTCTTT. This gives the protein CASRKDRAGTEAFF.